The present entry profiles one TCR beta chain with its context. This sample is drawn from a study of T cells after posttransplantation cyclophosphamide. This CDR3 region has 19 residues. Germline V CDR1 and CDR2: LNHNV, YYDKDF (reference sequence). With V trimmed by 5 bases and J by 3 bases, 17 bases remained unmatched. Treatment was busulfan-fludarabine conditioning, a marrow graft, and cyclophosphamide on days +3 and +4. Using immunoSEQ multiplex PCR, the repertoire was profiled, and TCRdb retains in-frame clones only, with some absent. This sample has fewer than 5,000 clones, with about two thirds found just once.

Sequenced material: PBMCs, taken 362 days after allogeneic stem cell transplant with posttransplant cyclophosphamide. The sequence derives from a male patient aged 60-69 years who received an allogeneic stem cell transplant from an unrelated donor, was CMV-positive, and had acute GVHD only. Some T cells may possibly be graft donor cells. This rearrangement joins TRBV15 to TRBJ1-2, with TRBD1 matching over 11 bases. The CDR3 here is CATSQPAWVRDRGDYGYTF. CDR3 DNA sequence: TGTGCCACCAGCCAGCCGGCGTGGGTCCGGGACAGGGGGGACTATGGCTACACCTTC. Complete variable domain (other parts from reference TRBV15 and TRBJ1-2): DAMVIQNPRYQVTQFGKPVTLSCSQTLNHNVMYWYQQKSSQAPKLLFHYYDKDFNNEADTPDNFQSRRPNTSFCFLDIRSPGLGDTAMYLCATSQPAWVRDRGDYGYTFGSGTRLTVV.